The T cell receptor beta chain described here comes from a study of technical replicates of blood from a handful of donors. The ends lost 5 bases at V and 3 bases at J; junction bases unmatched: 6. CDR1 and CDR2 (germline): SGHNT, YENEEA. This CDR3 is 15 amino acids long. Measured with immunoSEQ multiplex PCR; TCRdb has only the in-frame clones, and not every one. The sample carries 85,000 to 90,000 clones, roughly 92% recorded once. The receptor comes from a human donor in good health. This sequence joins TRBV11-3 and TRBJ1-3; 8 bases fit TRBD1. The sample taken for sequencing was T cells isolated from PBMCs. The CDR3 DNA follows: TGTGCCAGCAGCGCAGGGACAGGATATGGAAACACCATATATTTT. Amino acid sequence: CASSAGTGYGNTIYF. The variable domain in full, completed from reference TRBV11-3 and TRBJ1-3, reads EAGVVQSPRYKIIEKKQPVAFWCNPISGHNTLYWYLQNLGQGPELLIRYENEEAVDDSQLPKDRFSAERLKGVDSTLKIQPAELGDSAVYLCASSAGTGYGNTIYFGEGSWLTVV.